The following is a T cell receptor (beta chain) sequence with its context. The antigen is not known. Germline CDR1 and CDR2: KGHDR and SFDVKD. The CDR3 is 13 residues long. This sample stems from a study of T cells expressing NK-cell markers. Study-level points and caveats: Top CD8+ clonotypes included the dominant CD3+CD56+NKG2C+ clonotypes in 5 or 6 donors. There remained a lack of clarity about HCMV specificity of expanded NKG2C+ T cell clones.

TCRdb reprocessed the 5' RACE reads, with one entry per CDR3 protein and no DNA. The sample holds about 460,000 distinct CDR3 sequences. Sequenced input: blood T cells: a sorted CD56 or NKG2C T cell subset, CD4+ or CD8+ T cells, or bulk PBMC T cells (not recorded which). The sequence derives from a woman aged 45 to 65 in good health. V and J are TRBV24-1 and TRBJ2-2; the TCRdb call, TRBD1, lacks DNA for checking. CDR3 loop: CATRADSYGELFF.